The next 31 T cell receptor beta chains were all read from a single sample in a study of vaccination and CD4 T cells after COVID-19. The Oncomine TCR Beta short-read assay was applied to DNA of cultured CD4+ T cells. Via MiXCR, TCRdb re-called the PCR reads, giving one row per CDR3 protein. The data show about 4,000 distinct CDR3 sequences, about 38% seen once. No antigen is known for these receptors. Treatment denoted: 10-day PBMC culture with coronavirus spike peptide pools or control peptides (ViraFEST assay). Sequences were obtained from CD4+ T cells from blood, cultured in vitro. The receptors were sampled from a human donor who had recovered from COVID-19.

The chain carries TRBV19 and TRBJ1-1; D uncertain. The V gene lost 7 bases and the J gene lost 1 base, with 10 bases spanning the gap. From germline, CDR1 is LNHDA and CDR2 SQIVND (reference sequence). This CDR3 is built from 13 residues. The CDR3 sequence: CASIKGWNTEAFF. Here the CDR3 DNA reads TGTGCCAGTATAAAGGGCTGGAACACTGAAGCTTTCTTT.

This clonotype was counted only a few times. The rearrangement uses TRBV20-1 and TRBJ1-1; 8 nucleotides agree with TRBD1. The CDR3 loop spans 11 amino acids. J lost 5 bases, V lost 5 bases, and 1 base had no gene match. Looked up from germline, CDR1 is DFQATT and CDR2 is SNEGSKA (reference sequence). CDR3 sequence: CSAYRGTEAFF. CDR3 nucleotides: TGCAGTGCTTACAGGGGGACTGAAGCTTTCTTT.

The chain recombines TRBV18 with TRBJ1-5, with no clear D. V was trimmed by 2 bases and J by 11 bases, leaving 13 bases between them. Germline V CDR1 and CDR2: KGHSH, LQKENI. This CDR3 has 13 residues. DNA of the CDR3: TGTGCCAGCTCACCAGGACCCTATGTTGCCCAGCATTTT. This translates into CASSPGPYVAQHF.

The chain carries TRBV30 and TRBJ2-5; TRBD2 matches at 7 bases. Trimming took 4 bases from V and 1 from J; bases not matched to a gene: 6. The CDR3 length is 14 residues. CDR1 is GTSNPN and CDR2 is SVGIG in the germline V gene (reference sequence). The CDR3 loop is CAWTLWEGQETQYF. As DNA, the CDR3 is TGTGCCTGGACTCTGTGGGAGGGCCAAGAGACCCAGTACTTC.

In its sample, this clonotype is large. V usage is TRBV7-2 and J usage is TRBJ2-3, with a weak D call TRBD2 (5 bases). This CDR3 has 13 amino acids. From germline, CDR1 is SGHTA and CDR2 FQGNSA. The ends were cut back, 3 bases at V and 5 bases at J, with 9 bases in the middle. CDR3 DNA: TGTGCCAGCAGCTTGGAGGCCCGAGATACGCAGTATTTT. Translated, it gives CASSLEARDTQYF. Full variable domain (outside the CDR3, taken from reference TRBV7-2 and TRBJ2-3): GAGVSQSPSNKVTEKGKDVELRCDPISGHTALYWYRQSLGQGLEFLIYFQGNSAPDKSGLPSDRFSAERTGGSVSTLTIQRTQQEDSAVYLCASSLEARDTQYFGPGTRLTVL.

This rearrangement joins TRBV20-1 to TRBJ1-1, with D perhaps matching TRBD1 (5 bases). V was clipped by 0 bases and J by 7 bases, with 12 bases between them. CDR3 length: 13 residues. The germline gives CDR1 DFQATT, CDR2 SNEGSKA (reference sequence). As DNA, the CDR3 is TGCAGTGCTAGAGACAGGGTCGGGGGTGAAGCTTTCTTT. Protein product: CSARDRVGGEAFF.

This chain links TRBV11-3 with TRBJ2-2; 11 bases align to TRBD1. Germline V lookup: CDR1 SGHNT, CDR2 YENEEA. V dropped 5 bases and J dropped 6; count of bases not matched to a gene: 8. The CDR3 consists of 16 residues. CDR3 nucleotides: TGTGCCAGCAGCGCGGGACAGGGGGGGCTCGCCGGGGAGCTGTTTTTT. It encodes CASSAGQGGLAGELFF.

The V call is TRBV28, the J call TRBJ2-7, with 10 bases fitting TRBD2. The germline gives CDR1 MDHEN, CDR2 SYDVKM. There are 14 residues in the CDR3. V shed 8 bases and J 6 bases; nucleotides not matched to a gene: 10. CDR3 loop: CASLVLAGESEQYF. The CDR3 DNA is TGTGCCAGCCTCGTCCTAGCGGGAGAGTCCGAGCAGTACTTC.

The chain employs TRBV20-1 and TRBJ1-5; TRBD1 might be the D (6 bases). This CDR3 comprises 14 residues. V was pared by 0 bases and J by 7 bases, with 13 bases between. From germline, CDR1 is DFQATT and CDR2 SNEGSKA (reference sequence). The DNA for the CDR3 is TGCAGTGCTAGAGATCGAGACAGGATCCAGCCCCAGCATTTT. Protein sequence: CSARDRDRIQPQHF.

This clonotype was observed a handful of times. The V and J genes are TRBV27 and TRBJ2-5; 14 nucleotides match TRBD2. The CDR3 spans 14 residues. The V gene's germline CDR1 is MNHEY and CDR2 SMNVEV (reference sequence). V shed 2 bases and J 7 bases; nucleotides not matched to a gene: 0. DNA for the CDR3: TGTGCCAGCAGTTTAGGACTAGCGGGAGGGACCCAGTACTTC. Protein product: CASSLGLAGGTQYF.

The genes are TRBV24-1 and TRBJ2-1; D call uncertain. V was clipped by 6 bases and J by 4 bases, with 6 bases between them. Germline assignment: CDR1 KGHDR and CDR2 SFDVKD. This CDR3 has 12 residues. The CDR3 DNA sequence: TGTGCCACCAGTTCGCGGTACAATGAGCAGTTCTTC. As protein: CATSSRYNEQFF.

In regard to this clonotype: Germline is not matched at one junction end, which may reflect a read error. This chain uses TRBV11-3 with TRBJ2-7; D remains unclear. CDR3 length: 14 amino acids. Germline V gene data show CDR1 as SGHNT and CDR2 as YENEEA. The CDR3 region is CASSLGPFSHEQYF. The CDR3 DNA is TGTGCCAGCAGCTTAGGTCCCTTCTCCCACGAGCAGTACTTC.

By share, this clonotype ranks as medium-sized (0.01 to 0.1%). This rearrangement joins TRBV5-1 to TRBJ2-7, with 7 bases matching TRBD2. From germline, CDR1 is SGHRS and CDR2 YFSETQ. The CDR3 length is 15 residues. V lost 2 bases to trimming and J lost 4 bases; unmatched junction nucleotides: 9. Written as DNA, the CDR3 is TGCGCCAGCAGCTTTTGGGCGGGAGTTACGTACGAGCAGTACTTC. It translates to CASSFWAGVTYEQYF.

This sequence joins TRBV20-1 and TRBJ2-5; 11 bases match TRBD2. Trimming cost V 3 bases and J 4 bases; bases outside gene matches: 4. The CDR3 covers 14 residues. The germline gives CDR1 DFQATT, CDR2 SNEGSKA (reference sequence). The CDR3 reads CSARNLAGGETQYF. The CDR3, as DNA: TGCAGTGCTAGGAACCTAGCGGGAGGAGAGACCCAGTACTTC.

The V call is TRBV28, the J call TRBJ2-7; D may be TRBD1 (6 bases). Per the germline V gene, CDR1 is MDHEN and CDR2 is SYDVKM. The V end lost 8 bases, the J end lost 7 bases, and 12 bases lay between the germline ends. This CDR3 comprises 11 residues. In DNA, the CDR3 is TGTGCCAGCCGGACAGACACAGAGCAGTACTTC. Residues: CASRTDTEQYF.

The chain joins TRBV7-9 to TRBJ1-3; no clear D. Germline CDR1 is SEHNR and CDR2 is FQNEAQ (reference sequence). The CDR3 is 17 residues long. V was clipped by 1 base and J by 0 bases, with 13 bases between them. The CDR3 sequence is CASSLGSALVSGNTIYF. CDR3 in DNA: TGTGCCAGCAGCTTAGGAAGCGCCTTAGTCTCTGGAAACACCATATATTTT.

The CDR3 region has the DNA TGTGCCAGCAGCTTAGGCTCAGGGGGCCCGGACGAGCAGTACTTC. This sequence encodes CASSLGSGGPDEQYF. J is TRBJ2-7 and V is TRBV7-2; 8 positions match TRBD1. The junction had 7 bases not matched to a gene; V was cut back by 1 base and J by 5 bases. Germline CDR1 SGHTA, CDR2 FQGNSA. CDR3 length equals 15 residues.

This clonotype has just a few counts. CDR3 nucleotide sequence: TGCAGTGCTAGGGGTAGCGGGGGCCTGTACCAAGAGACCCAGTACTTC. Protein product: CSARGSGGLYQETQYF. The chain uses TRBV20-1 and TRBJ2-5, with 9 bases lining up with TRBD2. Germline V gene sequence: CDR1 DFQATT, CDR2 SNEGSKA (reference sequence). The length of the CDR3 is 16 residues. V lost 3 bases to trimming and J lost 0 bases; unmatched junction nucleotides: 8.

V and J are TRBV5-4 and TRBJ2-7; 7 bases are shared with TRBD1. CDR1 is SGHNT, CDR2 YYREEE, per germline (reference sequence). V lost 0 bases, J lost 3 bases, and 3 bases stayed unmatched. This CDR3 contains 14 residues. Here the CDR3 reads CASSLGAGGYEQYF. CDR3 in DNA: TGTGCCAGCAGCTTGGGGGCAGGGGGCTACGAGCAGTACTTC.

The chain carries TRBV2 and TRBJ2-6; D might be TRBD2 (7 bases). V was clipped by 4 bases and J by 0 bases, with 19 bases between them. From germline, CDR1 is SNHLY and CDR2 FYNNEI. This CDR3 region has 19 residues. In DNA, the CDR3 is TGTGCCAGCAGTGTGGGAGGGGGATTAACATACTCTGGGGCCAACGTCCTGACTTTC. Its protein is CASSVGGGLTYSGANVLTF. Looking up the rest from reference TRBV2 and TRBJ2-6 gives the full variable domain: EPEVTQTPSHQVTQMGQEVILRCVPISNHLYFYWYRQILGQKVEFLVSFYNNEISEKSEIFDDQFSVERPDGSNFTLKIRSTKLEDSAMYFCASSVGGGLTYSGANVLTFGAGSRLTVL.

The rearrangement uses TRBV12-3 or TRBV12-4 and TRBJ1-2; a possible D gene is TRBD1 (6 bases). This CDR3 contains 13 residues. The germline V and J ends were trimmed by 6 bases and 3 bases, with 11 bases remaining between them. CDR3 region: CASRTGQHYGYTF. The CDR3 DNA reads TGTGCCAGCAGAACAGGGCAACACTATGGCTACACCTTC.

The rearrangement joins TRBV10-3 to TRBJ1-1; tentative D call: TRBD1 (5 bases). The V end lost 5 bases, the J end lost 1 base, and 11 bases lay between the germline ends. The germline V gene has CDR1 ENHRY and CDR2 SYGVKD. CDR3 size: 14 residues. CDR3 nucleotide sequence: TGTGCCATCAGTCCGGGACGGGCGAACACTGAAGCTTTCTTT. Protein product: CAISPGRANTEAFF.

J is TRBJ2-3 and V is TRBV7-9, with a weak D call TRBD1 (5 bases). The germline V gene encodes CDR1 SEHNR and CDR2 FQNEAQ (reference sequence). With 6 bases removed from V and 2 bases from J, the gap between germline ends came to 15 bases. This CDR3 has 15 residues. The CDR3 DNA reads TGTGCCAGCAGTCCCGATCTGGGGCTCACAGATACGCAGTATTTT. Amino acid sequence: CASSPDLGLTDTQYF. Looking up the rest from reference TRBV7-9 and TRBJ2-3 gives the full variable domain: DTGVSQNPRHKITKRGQNVTFRCDPISEHNRLYWYRQTLGQGPEFLTYFQNEAQLEKSRLLSDRFSAERPKGSFSTLEIQRTEQGDSAMYLCASSPDLGLTDTQYFGPGTRLTVL.

The rearrangement links TRBV5-1 to TRBJ1-1; possibly TRBD1 for D (6 bases). Trimming shortened V by 4 bases and J by 5 bases, and 18 bases separated the two germline ends. The CDR3 is made up of 15 amino acids. Germline loops: CDR1 SGHRS, CDR2 YFSETQ. The CDR3 region has the DNA TGCGCCAGCAGCGGGGGTCGGGGGCTTGATACTGAAGCTTTCTTT. Amino acid sequence: CASSGGRGLDTEAFF.

The chain combines TRBV20-1 with TRBJ1-5; the match to TRBD1 covers 8 bases. The germline gives CDR1 DFQATT, CDR2 SNEGSKA (reference sequence). J was trimmed by 4 bases and V by 6 bases; bases with no gene match: 8. The CDR3 spans 14 residues. This CDR3 reads CSATTGVSNQPQHF. The CDR3 DNA reads TGCAGTGCCACGACAGGGGTTAGTAATCAGCCCCAGCATTTT.

The rearrangement joins TRBV4-1 to TRBJ2-5, with 9 bases matching TRBD2. The V gene end was trimmed by 1 base and the J gene end by 0 bases; junction bases not matched to a gene: 3. This CDR3 spans 16 amino acids. CDR1 is MGHRA, CDR2 YSYEKL, per germline. The CDR3 reads CASSQGLAEYQETQYF. DNA of the CDR3: TGCGCCAGCAGCCAAGGACTAGCGGAGTACCAAGAGACCCAGTACTTC.

The chain has TRBV5-5 and TRBJ1-2; TRBD1 aligns across 8 bases. Germline CDR1 reads SGHKS; CDR2 reads YYEKEE (reference sequence). The junction had 3 bases not matched to a gene; V was cut back by 1 base and J by 7 bases. The CDR3 consists of 13 residues. The CDR3 bases are TGTGCCAGCAGCTTGACAGGGGGATCTGGCTACACCTTC. Its translation: CASSLTGGSGYTF.

This clonotype is labeled medium-sized. V usage is TRBV10-3 and J usage is TRBJ2-5; 7 positions match TRBD2. The germline V gene has CDR1 ENHRY and CDR2 SYGVKD. The V gene end was trimmed by 3 bases and the J gene end by 3 bases; junction bases not matched to a gene: 1. This CDR3 is 13 amino acids long. The CDR3 sequence is CAISEAGKETQYF. The CDR3 DNA is TGTGCCATCAGTGAAGCGGGGAAAGAGACCCAGTACTTC.

The rearrangement uses TRBV20-1 and TRBJ2-2; possibly TRBD1 or TRBD2 for D (6 bases each). Germline lookup yields CDR1 DFQATT and CDR2 SNEGSKA (reference sequence). Trimming removed 6 bases at V and 4 bases at J, with 18 bases between. CDR3 length equals 15 residues. In nucleotides, the CDR3 is TGCAGTGCCCCCGCCGGGGGCGCGGGCACCGGGGAGCTGTTTTTT. Its protein product is CSAPAGGAGTGELFF.

J is TRBJ2-7 and V is TRBV6-5, with 7 bases lining up with TRBD2. CDR1 MNHEY and CDR2 SVGAGI come from the germline V gene. The CDR3 length is 14 residues. V was pared by 2 bases and J by 5 bases, with 6 bases of the junction left unmatched. CDR3 sequence reads: CASSYGRESDEQYF. CDR3 coding DNA: TGTGCCAGCAGTTACGGGAGGGAATCTGACGAGCAGTACTTC.

CDR3 DNA sequence: TGTGCCACCAGTGGTAGAGGAGGGCCCGGTAGTACAGATACGCAGTATTTT. Protein: CATSGRGGPGSTDTQYF. This chain connects TRBV24-1 to TRBJ2-3; D possibly corresponds to TRBD2 (6 bases). There are 17 residues in the CDR3. The germline gives CDR1 KGHDR, CDR2 SFDVKD. V was shortened by 5 bases and J by 3 bases, with 20 bases between the two germline ends.